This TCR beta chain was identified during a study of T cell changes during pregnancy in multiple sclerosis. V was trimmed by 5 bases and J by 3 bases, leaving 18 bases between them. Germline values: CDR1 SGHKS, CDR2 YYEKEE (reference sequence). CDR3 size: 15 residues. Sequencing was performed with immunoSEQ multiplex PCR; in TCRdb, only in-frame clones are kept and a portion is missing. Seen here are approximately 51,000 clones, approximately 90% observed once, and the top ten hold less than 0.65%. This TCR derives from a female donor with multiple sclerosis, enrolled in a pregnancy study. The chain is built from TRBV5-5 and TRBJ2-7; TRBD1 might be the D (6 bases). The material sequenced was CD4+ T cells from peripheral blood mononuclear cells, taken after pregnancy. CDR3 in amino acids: CASRQDLDRYYEQYF. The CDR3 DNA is TGTGCCAGCAGACAGGACCTGGACAGATACTACGAGCAGTACTTC.